The next 4 T cell receptor beta chains were all read from a single sample in a study of cytomegalovirus exposure and HLA in healthy donors. Sequencing used immunoSEQ multiplex PCR; TCRdb keeps in-frame clones, though not all of them. In the table there are around 250,000 clones, 90% of which are singletons. Sequencing input: PBMCs. These receptors came from a woman under 30 in good health and CMV-seronegative.

This clone showed up just a few times. The chain has TRBV6-6 and TRBJ2-3; D uncertain. Trimming cost V 6 bases and J 0 bases, with 7 bases left between them. Germline CDR1 MNHNY, CDR2 SVGAGI (reference sequence). This CDR3 comprises 13 residues. This chain's CDR3 is CASSPPSTDTQYF. CDR3 sequence (DNA): TGTGCCAGCAGCCCTCCTAGCACAGATACGCAGTATTTT.

V usage is TRBV5-1 and J usage is TRBJ1-1; D gene uncertain. V lost 4 bases and J lost 5, with 18 bases in between. Germline CDR1 and CDR2: SGHRS and YFSETQ. The CDR3 runs to 15 residues. The DNA for the CDR3 is TGCGCCAGCAGCCCCCCAATGGGAGGGAAGACTGAAGCTTTCTTT. Its protein product is CASSPPMGGKTEAFF.

The chain joins TRBV6-4 to TRBJ2-1; 10 nucleotides align to TRBD2. V shed 4 bases and J 7 bases; nucleotides not matched to a gene: 4. The length of the CDR3 is 14 residues. Looked up from germline, CDR1 is MRHNA and CDR2 is SNTAGT. CDR3 amino acids: CASSVERGGNEQFF. CDR3 DNA: TGTGCCAGCAGTGTGGAGCGGGGGGGTAATGAGCAGTTCTTC.

The chain has TRBV5-1 and TRBJ1-2; maybe TRBD1 (5 bases). Trimming shortened V by 0 bases and J by 2 bases, and 11 bases separated the two germline ends. This CDR3 is built from 15 residues. CDR1 and CDR2 from the germline V gene are SGHRS and YFSETQ. The CDR3 region has the DNA TGCGCCAGCAGCTTGGCGCGGGGACTCAACTATGGCTACACCTTC. Its translation: CASSLARGLNYGYTF.